The following is a TCR beta chain sequence with its context. Its antigen is still unknown. After roughly 9 days in culture, the CD4+ T cells were isolated. Subjects were given two BNT162b2 or mRNA-1273 vaccine doses. All vaccine recipients tested negative for nucleocapsid antibodies and had never contracted SARS-CoV-2 infection. Profiled with immunoSEQ multiplex PCR; TCRdb holds only in-frame clones, not every one. The sample holds approximately 57,000 clones, 78% seen once. The sample belongs to a study of vaccination effects on CD4 cells after COVID-19. Study-wide context: Peptides at around 10 ug/ml and IL-2 at around 9.3 IU/ml were added to fewer than 2.5 million PBMC per well. Study-level points and caveats: Clones induced by infection and by vaccine showed marked clonal contraction late after vaccination. The study dataset contains few convalescent patients and includes no early post-infection timepoints.

The source material was CD4+ T cells from PBMCs cultured without peptide, sampled after COVID-19 vaccination. This TCR was sampled from a human donor who received a COVID-19 vaccine.

CDR3 nucleotide sequence: TGCAGCGTTGGTCAGAACACTGAAGCTTTCTTT. Translated, it gives CSVGQNTEAFF. This sequence joins TRBV29-1 and TRBJ1-1, with D unresolved. Deletions cut 4 bases from V and 1 base from J, with 4 bases between. CDR1 and CDR2 (germline): SQVTM, ANQGSEA. There are 11 residues in the CDR3.